One and the same sample provided the 10 T cell receptor beta chains below, sequenced in a study of shared clonotypes between healthy human individuals. Clones were read by immunoSEQ multiplex PCR, and TCRdb kept only the in-frame ones, dropping some. The table lists about 670,000 clones, around 72% of them singletons. Input material: memory CD4+ T cells sorted from blood. Regarding subset: CD45RA-negative fraction. Receptors originate from a woman in her thirties in good health.

The chain has TRBV6-6 and TRBJ2-5; D is ambiguous. V lost 0 bases, J lost 5 bases, and 7 bases lay in between. The germline V gene has CDR1 MNHNY and CDR2 SVGAGI (reference sequence). This CDR3 is 13 amino acids long. The CDR3 nucleotides read TGTGCCAGCAGTTACTCGACCCACGAGACCCAGTACTTC. It translates to CASSYSTHETQYF.

The rearrangement joins TRBV5-1 to TRBJ1-5, with D possibly TRBD1 on 6 matching bases. The ends were cut back, 4 bases at V and 3 bases at J, with 11 bases in the middle. The CDR3 consists of 14 residues. Germline assignment: CDR1 SGHRS and CDR2 YFSETQ. The CDR3 bases are TGCGCCAGCAGCGCGGGGGCCGCCAATCAGCCCCAGCATTTT. This sequence encodes CASSAGAANQPQHF.

At least ten counts were recorded for this clone. The chain is built from TRBV27 and TRBJ1-1; TRBD1 agrees at 8 bases. Germline V gene lookup returns CDR1 MNHEY and CDR2 SMNVEV (reference sequence). This CDR3 spans 17 amino acids. The V and J ends lost 0 bases and 2 bases, in that order; junction bases with no gene match: 8. The CDR3 DNA reads TGTGCCAGCAGTTTATCGTTTGGCAGGGGGCGAAACACTGAAGCTTTCTTT. It encodes CASSLSFGRGRNTEAFF.

The chain has TRBV6-1 and TRBJ2-2; D is unresolved. The CDR3 length is 13 residues. V lost 8 bases, J lost 5 bases, and 12 bases lay in between. Germline CDR1 reads MNHNS; CDR2 reads SASEGT. The CDR3 DNA follows: TGTGCCAGCTCGGCAGATCAAACCGGGGAGCTGTTTTTT. Amino acid sequence: CASSADQTGELFF.

This chain links TRBV6-5 with TRBJ1-1, with TRBD1 as a possible D gene (5 bases). V was trimmed by 4 bases and J by 6 bases, leaving 9 bases between them. This CDR3 has 12 residues. The germline CDR1 and CDR2 sequences are MNHEY and SVGAGI. CDR3 residues: CASSFQGPEAFF. DNA for the CDR3: TGTGCCAGCAGTTTCCAGGGCCCTGAAGCTTTCTTT.

This clone was seen a few times. The gene calls are TRBV15 and TRBJ2-1; 10 bases line up with TRBD2. The V gene's germline CDR1 is LNHNV and CDR2 YYDKDF (reference sequence). The CDR3 runs 16 residues. V was clipped by 4 bases and J by 10 bases; unmatched bases: 13. The CDR3 DNA reads TGTGCCACCAGCAACCTAGCGGGAGCCGATACAGGGGAGCAGTTCTTC. Translated: CATSNLAGADTGEQFF. Full variable domain (remainder filled in from reference TRBV15 and TRBJ2-1): DAMVIQNPRYQVTQFGKPVTLSCSQTLNHNVMYWYQQKSSQAPKLLFHYYDKDFNNEADTPDNFQSRRPNTSFCFLDIRSPGLGDTAMYLCATSNLAGADTGEQFFGPGTRLTVL.

The chain links TRBV29-1 to TRBJ1-1; 8 nucleotides agree with TRBD1. V lost 5 bases, J lost 7 bases, and 3 bases stayed unmatched. The germline gives CDR1 SQVTM, CDR2 ANQGSEA. CDR3 length: 11 residues. This CDR3 is CSVSGQGEAFF. The CDR3 DNA is TGCAGCGTTTCCGGACAGGGTGAAGCTTTCTTT.

The chain carries TRBV5-1 and TRBJ1-1, with D uncertain. Trimming stripped 3 bases from V and 0 bases from J, with 9 bases between. The CDR3 has 14 amino acids. Germline values: CDR1 SGHRS, CDR2 YFSETQ. The CDR3 DNA reads TGCGCCAGCAGCTCGAACGGGGTGAACACTGAAGCTTTCTTT. Translation gives CASSSNGVNTEAFF.

J is TRBJ1-1 and V is TRBV5-4; D uncertain. Germline V gene data show CDR1 as SGHNT and CDR2 as YYREEE (reference sequence). The CDR3 is 12 residues long. Trimming removed 4 bases from V and 9 bases from J, with 13 bases in between. CDR3 in amino acids: CASSQAVGKAFF. DNA for the CDR3: TGTGCCAGCAGCCAAGCGGTGGGGAAAGCTTTCTTT.

The rearrangement uses TRBV5-1 and TRBJ2-5; D is possibly TRBD2 (6 bases). Trimming removed 4 bases from V and 4 bases from J, with 14 bases in between. In germline, CDR1 is SGHRS, CDR2 YFSETQ. The CDR3 consists of 14 residues. The CDR3 is CASSPRGSGETQYF. As DNA, the CDR3 is TGCGCCAGCAGCCCGCGGGGATCGGGAGAGACCCAGTACTTC.